A single T cell receptor beta chain is shown here with its context. This entry belongs to a study of cytomegalovirus exposure and HLA in healthy donors. Turning to the study itself: Genotyping showed 81% of roughly 390 donors falling in the Caucasian-associated ancestry cluster.

Germline values: CDR1 SEHNR, CDR2 FQNEAQ (reference sequence). Trimming took 1 base from V and 3 from J; bases not matched to a gene: 8. The CDR3 covers 16 residues. The PCR ran on 60 Vbeta and 13 Jbeta primers. Measured with immunoSEQ multiplex PCR; TCRdb has only the in-frame clones, and not every one. The sample includes about 31,000 clones, about 83% of them seen just once. The TCR originated in a boy younger than 18 in good health and CMV-seronegative. The sample taken for sequencing was PBMCs. This sequence joins TRBV7-9 and TRBJ2-7; TRBD2 aligns across 8 bases. CDR3 DNA: TGTGCCAGCAGCTTAGAAGTTCTCGGGGGGGGCTACGAGCAGTACTTC. Translating gives CASSLEVLGGGYEQYF.